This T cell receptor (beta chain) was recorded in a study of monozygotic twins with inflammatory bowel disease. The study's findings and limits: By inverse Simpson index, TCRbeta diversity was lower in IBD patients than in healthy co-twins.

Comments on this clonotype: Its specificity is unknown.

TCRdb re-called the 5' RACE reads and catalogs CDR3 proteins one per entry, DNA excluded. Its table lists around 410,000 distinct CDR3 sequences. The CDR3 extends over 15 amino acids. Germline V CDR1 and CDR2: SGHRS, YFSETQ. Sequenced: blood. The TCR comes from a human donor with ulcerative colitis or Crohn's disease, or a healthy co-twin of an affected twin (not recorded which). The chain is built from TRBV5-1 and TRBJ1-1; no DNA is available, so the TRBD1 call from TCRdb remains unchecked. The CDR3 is CASSSTGTGGPEAFF. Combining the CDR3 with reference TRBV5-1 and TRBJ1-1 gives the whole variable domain KAGVTQTPRYLIKTRGQQVTLSCSPISGHRSVSWYQQTPGQGLQFLFEYFSETQRNKGNFPGRFSGRQFSNSRSEMNVSTLELGDSALYLCASSSTGTGGPEAFFGQGTRLTVV.